The 11 T cell receptor beta chains below were found in one sample sequenced in a study of a mutant IDH1 vaccine in newly diagnosed glioma. Here immunoSEQ multiplex PCR was the method, and the copy in TCRdb shows in-frame clones only, minus some. Of about 88,000 clones in the sample, about four fifths were seen once. As for time point: baseline, week 1 (first vaccination visit). Treatment defined: pre-vaccination baseline after standard-of-care therapy. The sequenced sample was PBMCs, obtained from a glioma patient treated with radiotherapy, temozolomide or both. These receptors were collected from a middle-aged man with glioma. Some clones in this sample may be carry-over from other donors' samples.

This chain connects TRBV2 to TRBJ1-5; maybe TRBD1 (6 bases). CDR1 and CDR2 from the germline V gene are SNHLY and FYNNEI. This CDR3 is built from 15 residues. The V end lost 3 bases, the J end lost 0 bases, and 9 bases lay between the germline ends. The CDR3 is CASSDRQDSNQPQHF. The CDR3 nucleotides are TGTGCCAGCAGTGACCGACAGGATAGCAATCAGCCCCAGCATTTT. The full variable domain, completed using reference TRBV2 and TRBJ1-5, is EPEVTQTPSHQVTQMGQEVILRCVPISNHLYFYWYRQILGQKVEFLVSFYNNEISEKSEIFDDQFSVERPDGSNFTLKIRSTKLEDSAMYFCASSDRQDSNQPQHFGDGTRLSIL.

The chain recombines TRBV20-1 with TRBJ1-2; D ambiguous. CDR1 is DFQATT and CDR2 is SNEGSKA in the germline V gene (reference sequence). V lost 6 bases to trimming and J lost 8 bases, with 10 bases between them. The CDR3 spans 10 residues. The CDR3 loop reads CSALQAGYTF. DNA for the CDR3: TGCAGTGCCCTCCAGGCCGGCTACACCTTC.

This clone was counted a few times. The chain joins TRBV10-2 to TRBJ1-2; 9 bases match TRBD1. The V gene end was trimmed by 6 bases and the J gene end by 4 bases; junction bases not matched to a gene: 6. The CDR3 spans 14 residues. CDR1 and CDR2 (germline): WSHSY, SAAADI. CDR3 coding DNA: TGCGCCAGCAGAGTGGACAGGGGAGCCTATGGCTACACCTTC. Protein product: CASRVDRGAYGYTF.

The rearrangement links TRBV29-1 to TRBJ2-5; a possible D gene is TRBD1 (7 bases). The CDR3 loop spans 12 amino acids. Trimming stripped 5 bases from V and 6 bases from J, with 13 bases between. Looked up from germline, CDR1 is SQVTM and CDR2 is ANQGSEA. The CDR3 region is CSVIPGGQTQYF. CDR3 nucleotides: TGCAGCGTTATTCCAGGGGGGCAGACCCAGTACTTC. The full variable domain, in which reference TRBV29-1 and TRBJ2-5 provide the parts outside the CDR3, is SAVISQKPSRDICQRGTSLTIQCQVDSQVTMMFWYRQQPGQSLTLIATANQGSEATYESGFVIDKFPISRPNLTFSTLTVSNMSPEDSSIYLCSVIPGGQTQYFGPGTRLLVL.

This clone has only a few counts. The gene calls are TRBV7-9 and TRBJ2-1; D is perhaps TRBD1 (6 bases). Per germline, CDR1 SEHNR and CDR2 FQNEAQ (reference sequence). The CDR3 length is 16 residues. V lost 1 base to trimming and J lost 3 bases, with 13 bases between them. The CDR3 loop is CASSLVVGASYNEQFF. CDR3 in DNA: TGTGCCAGCAGCTTAGTAGTGGGGGCAAGCTACAATGAGCAGTTCTTC.

This chain uses TRBV30 with TRBJ1-4, with 7 bases lining up with TRBD1. This CDR3 has 14 residues. From germline, CDR1 is GTSNPN and CDR2 SVGIG (reference sequence). V dropped 1 base and J dropped 6; count of bases not matched to a gene: 5. In DNA form, the CDR3 reads TGTGCCTGGAGTGCCCGGGACAGTGATGAAAAACTGTTTTTT. It is translated as CAWSARDSDEKLFF. The entire variable domain, with the rest obtained from reference TRBV30 and TRBJ1-4, is as follows: SQTIHQWPATLVQPVGSPLSLECTVEGTSNPNLYWYRQAAGRGLQLLFYSVGIGQISSEVPQNLSASRPQDRQFILSSKKLLLSDSGFYLCAWSARDSDEKLFFGSGTQLSVL.

The chain is built from TRBV9 and TRBJ2-2, with D unclear. Germline V gene sequence: CDR1 SGDLS, CDR2 YYNGEE. V was shortened by 3 bases and J by 6 bases, with 9 bases between the two germline ends. The CDR3 loop spans 13 amino acids. The CDR3 region has the DNA TGTGCCAGCAGCGCCGTATTGGCCGGGGAGCTGTTTTTT. This encodes CASSAVLAGELFF.

This sequence joins TRBV18 and TRBJ1-5, with D possibly matching TRBD1 (5 bases). There are 15 residues in the CDR3. Trimming shortened V by 5 bases and J by 0 bases, and 11 bases separated the two germline ends. CDR1 and CDR2 from the germline V gene are KGHSH and LQKENI. The CDR3 DNA reads as TGTGCCAGCTCAGCAGGGTTACTTAGCAATCAGCCCCAGCATTTT. Translated, it gives CASSAGLLSNQPQHF. Full variable domain (remainder filled in from reference TRBV18 and TRBJ1-5): NAGVMQNPRHLVRRRGQEARLRCSPMKGHSHVYWYRQLPEEGLKFMVYLQKENIIDESGMPKERFSAEFPKEGPSILRIQQVVRGDSAAYFCASSAGLLSNQPQHFGDGTRLSIL.

The rearrangement uses TRBV5-1 and TRBJ2-1; TRBD1 aligns across 7 bases. Germline V gene data show CDR1 as SGHRS and CDR2 as YFSETQ. With 4 bases clipped from V and 7 bases from J, the junction kept 5 bases outside the gene matches. This CDR3 spans 13 amino acids. CDR3 in amino acids: CASSTGQTNEQFF. The CDR3 DNA is TGCGCCAGCAGCACGGGACAGACTAATGAGCAGTTCTTC.

The V call is TRBV2, the J call TRBJ1-4, with a possible D match to TRBD1 (6 bases). Trimming took off 4 bases at V and 16 bases at J, with 19 bases between the two ends. The V gene's germline CDR1 is SNHLY and CDR2 FYNNEI. The CDR3 covers 13 residues. This CDR3 reads CASSGGGLRQAFF. DNA of the CDR3: TGTGCCAGCAGTGGGGGGGGCCTTCGACAGGCGTTTTTT.

The chain employs TRBV2 and TRBJ2-6; 7 bases map to TRBD2. The CDR3 covers 17 residues. Germline V gives CDR1 SNHLY, CDR2 FYNNEI. V was clipped by 4 bases and J by 0 bases; unmatched bases: 6. CDR3 region: CASSGAGRTSGANVLTF. The CDR3 DNA follows: TGTGCCAGCAGTGGAGCGGGGCGAACCTCTGGGGCCAACGTCCTGACTTTC.